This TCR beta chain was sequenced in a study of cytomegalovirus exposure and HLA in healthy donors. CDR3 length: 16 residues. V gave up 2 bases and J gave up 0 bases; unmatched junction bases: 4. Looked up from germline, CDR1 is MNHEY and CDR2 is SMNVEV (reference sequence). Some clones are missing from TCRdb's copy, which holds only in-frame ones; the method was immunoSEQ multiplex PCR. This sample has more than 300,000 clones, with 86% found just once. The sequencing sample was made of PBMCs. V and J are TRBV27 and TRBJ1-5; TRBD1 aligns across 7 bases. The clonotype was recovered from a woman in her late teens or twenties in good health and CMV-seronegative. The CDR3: CASSLLGQNSNQPQHF. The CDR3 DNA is TGTGCCAGCAGTTTACTGGGACAGAATAGCAATCAGCCCCAGCATTTT.